Described below is a single T cell receptor (beta chain) sequence and its context. How the authors handled the data: The authors estimated nucleated cell counts from reference gene primer amplification. Generated by immunoSEQ multiplex PCR, the TCRdb table keeps only in-frame clones and is missing some. V and J calls plus clone size are reproduced from that table; the DNA served to infer D and trimming. The sample has a few hundred thousand clones, about nine tenths seen once. These data come from a study of blood T cell repertoires in COVID-19. For the study at large: COVID-19 samples, acute and convalescent, were from the United States, Italy and Spain. T cells, B-cell-depleted T cells, or PBMCs supplied cDNA or gDNA.

The CDR3 totals 13 residues. Germline V gives CDR1 SNHLY, CDR2 FYNNEI. V lost 3 bases, J lost 15 bases, and 18 bases lay in between. Sequencing used peripheral blood. The chain carries TRBV2 and TRBJ2-4, with a possible D match to TRBD2 (7 bases). The TCR sequence derives from a man younger than 30 with active or convalescent COVID-19. The CDR3 sequence is CASSEEGGTPRYF. CDR3 nucleotide sequence: TGTGCCAGCAGTGAGGAGGGGGGGACTCCCCGGTACTTC.